This T cell receptor (beta chain) was profiled in a study of T cells in Graves' hyperthyroidism and ophthalmopathy. This CDR3 is 15 amino acids long. The V gene's germline CDR1 is MGHDK and CDR2 SYGVNS. Trimming cost V 2 bases and J 4 bases, with 12 bases left between them. Absent ophthalmopathy progression within 18 months defined stable Graves' hyperthyroidism. Researchers barred patients who had uncontrolled infection, other autoimmune disease, pregnancy or lactation. Amplification of TCR beta CDR3 regions was performed using RNA transcripts as template. In the first-round RT-PCR of the TCR CDR3, the HTBI primer set was used. TCRdb passed the multiplex PCR reads through MiXCR, listing each CDR3 protein once. The sample holds approximately 590,000 distinct CDR3 sequences; 35% to 55% are singletons and the top ten take 8.2%. This clonotype has at least ten counts. Its antigen is still unknown. Whole-study results and caveats: Ophthalmopathy could be told apart from stable hyperthyroidism with a 13 V-J model. Clonotypes that were expanded in thyroid above 0.001 mostly appeared in blood too.

V is TRBV25-1 and J is TRBJ1-5, with D possibly TRBD1 on 5 matching bases. Sequenced material: peripheral blood or thyroid tissue (not recorded which). The source is a woman aged 18-29 years with Graves' hyperthyroidism. The CDR3 bases are TGTGCCAGCAGTGAAAGCTGGGGCGCGAATCAGCCCCAGCATTTT. Its translation is CASSESWGANQPQHF. The full variable domain, in which reference TRBV25-1 and TRBJ1-5 provide the parts outside the CDR3, is EADIYQTPRYLVIGTGKKITLECSQTMGHDKMYWYQQDPGMELHLIHYSYGVNSTEKGDLSSESTVSRIRTEHFPLTLESARPSHTSQYLCASSESWGANQPQHFGDGTRLSIL.